Sequencing of this T cell receptor beta chain was carried out in a study of vaccination effects on CD4 cells after COVID-19. Study-level information: Antigen-specific CD4+ T cells were expanded (with viral peptide pools) by the ViraFEST assay ahead of sequencing.

Regarding this clone: Its antigen is still unknown.

Culture lasted around eleven days before CD4+ T cell isolation. It was two doses of either the BNT162b2 or mRNA-1273 vaccine that participants received. Having tested negative for nucleocapsid antibodies, the vaccine recipients showed no prior SARS-CoV-2 infection. Half the medium was replaced with IL-2 medium on days 3 and 7. The germline CDR1 and CDR2 sequences are MNHEY and SVGAGI. V was cut by 6 bases and J by 2 bases, with 11 bases left in between. The CDR3 has 14 residues. Study-wide results and limits: Vaccine- and infection-induced clones showed marked clonal contraction late following vaccination.

Measured with immunoSEQ multiplex PCR; TCRdb has only the in-frame clones, and not every one. The data show approximately 74,000 clones, with around 73% seen just once and 2% to 3% held by the top ten. The receptor was derived from a human donor who received a COVID-19 vaccine. The V and J genes are TRBV6-5 and TRBJ1-5, with a tentative D call TRBD1 (5 bases). Material: CD4+ T cells from PBMCs cultured without peptide, obtained after COVID-19 vaccination. The CDR3 bases are TGTGCCAGCAGACCAGGGAGTGGCAATCAGCCCCAGCATTTT. Its protein product is CASRPGSGNQPQHF.